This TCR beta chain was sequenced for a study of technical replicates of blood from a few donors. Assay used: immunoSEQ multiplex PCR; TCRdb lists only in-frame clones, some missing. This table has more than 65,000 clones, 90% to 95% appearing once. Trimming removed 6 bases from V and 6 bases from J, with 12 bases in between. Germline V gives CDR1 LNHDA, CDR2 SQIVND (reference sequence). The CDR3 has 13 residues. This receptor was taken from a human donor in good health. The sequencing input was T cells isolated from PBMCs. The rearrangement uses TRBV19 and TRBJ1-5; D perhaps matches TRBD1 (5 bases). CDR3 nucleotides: TGTGCCAGTAGGTGGGGGGGAATTCAGCCCCAGCATTTT. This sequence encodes CASRWGGIQPQHF.